The rows below give T cell receptor beta chains drawn from one sample of a study of CD8 T cells in Susac syndrome. TCRdb passed the immunoSEQ multiplex PCR reads through MiXCR, listing each CDR3 protein once. This table holds some 190,000 distinct CDR3 sequences, 85% to 95% found once. Sequencing used CD4+ T cells from PBMCs. Receptors were obtained from a human donor in good health. Both conserved end residues are part of each CDR3. Fields, in order: J gene, V gene, D gene, clone size, CDR3 DNA, CDR3 protein. D genes are given only for firm matches. Size values are once, few and many counts, or a class for expanded clones, and some rows have none.

TRBJ2-1 | TRBV24-1 | - | - | TGTGCCACTGGGGACACCTTCCGCGGTGAGCAGTTCTTC | CATGDTFRGEQFF
TRBJ1-1 | TRBV28 | - | - | TGTGCCAGCAGAAACAGGGCCCATTCCGGCACTGAAGCTTTCTTT | CASRNRAHSGTEAFF
TRBJ2-3 | TRBV11-3 | - | - | TGTGCCAGCAGCCTCGCAGGACGGAACACAGATACGCAGTATTTT | CASSLAGRNTDTQYF
TRBJ2-3 | TRBV7-3 | - | - | TGTGCCAGCAGCCGGGGGCTGATCACAGATACGCAGTATTTT | CASSRGLITDTQYF
TRBJ2-6 | TRBV6-5 | TRBD2 | - | TGTGCCAGCAGCCTAGCGGGGGGTCAGGCCAACGTCCTGACTTTC | CASSLAGGQANVLTF
TRBJ2-5 | TRBV6-1 | - | - | TGTGCCAGCAGTGAAGGCGCGGAGACCCAGTACTTC | CASSEGAETQYF
TRBJ2-1 | TRBV20-1 | - | - | TGCAGTGCTAGCACAGGATATGAGCAGTTCTTC | CSASTGYEQFF
TRBJ1-2 | TRBV25-1 | - | - | TGTGCCAGCAGTGGGGTACAGCAGCTCTATGGCTACACCTTC | CASSGVQQLYGYTF
TRBJ2-4 | TRBV20-1 | - | - | TGCAGTGCTAGCCCAGGGGCCAAAAACATTCAGTACTTC | CSASPGAKNIQYF
TRBJ2-5 | TRBV25-1 | - | - | TGTGCCAGCAGTGGGGCAGTTCAAGAGACCCAGTACTTC | CASSGAVQETQYF
TRBJ2-3 | TRBV9 | - | - | TGTGCCAGCAGCGTGGTTGGTCAGGGGATAACAGATACGCAGTATTTT | CASSVVGQGITDTQYF
TRBJ1-5 | TRBV7-9 | - | - | TGTGCCAGCACCTCCGAGAGCAATCAGCCCCAGCATTTT | CASTSESNQPQHF
TRBJ2-1 | TRBV6-5 | - | - | TGTGCCACCGGGACTGGGAGCTACAATGAGCAGTTCTTC | CATGTGSYNEQFF
TRBJ2-6 | TRBV7-9 | - | - | TGTGCCAGCAGCTTTAAGGGTTGGGGATCTGGGGCCAACGTCCTGACTTTC | CASSFKGWGSGANVLTF
TRBJ2-7 | TRBV7-2 | TRBD1 | - | TGTGCCAGCAGCTTTACAGGGGGCGCTTCCGAGCAGTACTTC | CASSFTGGASEQYF
TRBJ2-3 | TRBV7-3 | TRBD2 | - | TGTGCCAGCGCGTCGGGGGGTCCCACAGATACGCAGTATTTT | CASASGGPTDTQYF
TRBJ2-2 | TRBV7-3 | - | - | TGTGCCAGCAGCTTATACGACACCGGGGAGCTGTTTTTT | CASSLYDTGELFF
TRBJ1-3 | TRBV7-2 | - | - | TGTGCCAGCAGCCCTGGTCGTGCCACCATATATTTT | CASSPGRATIYF
TRBJ2-3 | TRBV12-3/TRBV12-4 | - | - | TGTGCCAGCAGTCCCCGTGGCTCCCCGCTGGATACGCAGTATTTT | CASSPRGSPLDTQYF
TRBJ2-1 | TRBV19 | - | - | TGTGCCAGTACCCCGGACAGCTTGTTTGGTGAGCAGTTCTTC | CASTPDSLFGEQFF
TRBJ1-3 | TRBV9 | TRBD1 | - | TGTGCCAGCAGCGCAACCACCGACAGGGACTCTGGAAACACCATATATTTT | CASSATTDRDSGNTIYF
TRBJ1-2 | TRBV5-6 | TRBD1 | - | TGTGCCAGCAGCGACCCGACAGGGAACTATGGCTACACCTTC | CASSDPTGNYGYTF
TRBJ2-5 | TRBV27 | TRBD1 | - | TGTGCCAGCAGTTTTTTGGACAGGAGGAACCAAGAGACCCAGTACTTC | CASSFLDRRNQETQYF
TRBJ2-1 | TRBV6-2/TRBV6-3 | - | - | TGTGCCAGCAGGAAAGAGGGGGGAAACTACAATGAGCAGTTCTTC | CASRKEGGNYNEQFF
TRBJ1-4 | TRBV6-6 | - | - | TGTGCCAGCAGTTACCCACCAGGGAGTCGGGAAAAACTGTTTTTT | CASSYPPGSREKLFF
TRBJ2-1 | TRBV20-1 | - | - | TGCAGTGCTGACTGGTACAATGAGCAGTTCTTC | CSADWYNEQFF
TRBJ2-6 | TRBV29-1 | TRBD1 | - | TGCAGCGTGAGAGACAGGGACGGGGCCAACGTCCTGACTTTC | CSVRDRDGANVLTF
TRBJ2-6 | TRBV19 | - | - | TGTGCCAGTAGTAGGAGGGGAGGCTCTGGGGCCAACGTCCTGACTTTC | CASSRRGGSGANVLTF
TRBJ2-3 | TRBV6-6 | TRBD2 | - | TGTGCCAGCAGTTATGCCGGACTAGCGGGGGATACGCAGTATTTT | CASSYAGLAGDTQYF
TRBJ2-2 | TRBV2 | - | - | TGTGCCAGCACCTCTACGAGGGAGCTGTTTTTT | CASTSTRELFF
TRBJ1-2 | TRBV29-1 | TRBD1 | few | TGCAGCGTTGATACACAGGGGGGAGATGGCTACACCTTC | CSVDTQGGDGYTF
TRBJ2-1 | TRBV9 | TRBD2 | - | TGTGCCAGCAGCTTTAGCGGGGGGGCCGCTGAGCAGTTCTTC | CASSFSGGAAEQFF
TRBJ2-2 | TRBV28 | TRBD2 | - | TGTGCCAGCAGTTTCGAGATAGGACTAGCGGGGAACACCGGGGAGCTGTTTTTT | CASSFEIGLAGNTGELFF
TRBJ1-2 | TRBV20-1 | TRBD1 | - | TGCAGTCCTCAGGGGGCGCTGAACTATGGCTACACCTTC | CSPQGALNYGYTF
TRBJ2-2 | TRBV6-2/TRBV6-3 | - | - | TGTGCCAGCACGAAGGGGGTGACCACCGGGGAGCTGTTTTTT | CASTKGVTTGELFF
TRBJ1-2 | TRBV5-1 | - | - | TGCGCCAGCAGCTCCACAGGGTCGGACTACTATGGCTACACCTTC | CASSSTGSDYYGYTF
TRBJ1-1 | TRBV7-2 | - | - | TGTGCCAGCAGCTTAAGCGGCAGGGCGAACACTGAAGCTTTCTTT | CASSLSGRANTEAFF